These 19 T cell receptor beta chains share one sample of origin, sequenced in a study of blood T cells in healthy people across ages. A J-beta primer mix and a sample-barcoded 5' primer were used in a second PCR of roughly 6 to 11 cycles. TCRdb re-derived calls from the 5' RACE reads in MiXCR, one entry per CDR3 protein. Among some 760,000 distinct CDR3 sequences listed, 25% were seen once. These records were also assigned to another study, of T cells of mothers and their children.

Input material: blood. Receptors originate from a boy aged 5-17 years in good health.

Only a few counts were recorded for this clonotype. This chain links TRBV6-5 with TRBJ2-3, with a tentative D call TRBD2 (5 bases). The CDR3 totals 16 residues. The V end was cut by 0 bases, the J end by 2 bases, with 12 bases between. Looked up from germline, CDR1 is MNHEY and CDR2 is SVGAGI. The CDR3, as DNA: TGTGCCAGCAGTTACTCCGCGGGCTCTCTCACAGATACGCAGTATTTT. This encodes CASSYSAGSLTDTQYF.

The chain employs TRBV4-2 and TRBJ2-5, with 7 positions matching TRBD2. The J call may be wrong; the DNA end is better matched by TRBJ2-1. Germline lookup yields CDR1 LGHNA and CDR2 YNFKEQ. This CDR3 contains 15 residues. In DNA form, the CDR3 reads TGTGCCAGCAGCCAGGCCGGGACTATGAGCAATGAGCAGTTCTTC. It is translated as CASSQAGTMSNEQFF.

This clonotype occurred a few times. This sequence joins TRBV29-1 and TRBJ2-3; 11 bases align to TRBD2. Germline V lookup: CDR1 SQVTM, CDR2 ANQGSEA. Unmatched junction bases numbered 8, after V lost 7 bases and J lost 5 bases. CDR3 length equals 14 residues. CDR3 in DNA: TGCAGCGCTCCCCAGACTAGCGGGAAAGATACGCAGTATTTT. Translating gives CSAPQTSGKDTQYF.

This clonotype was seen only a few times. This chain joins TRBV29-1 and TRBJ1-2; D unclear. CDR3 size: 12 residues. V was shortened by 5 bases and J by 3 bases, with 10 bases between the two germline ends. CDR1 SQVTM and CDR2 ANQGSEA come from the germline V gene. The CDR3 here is CSVLGRDYGYTF. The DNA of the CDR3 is TGCAGCGTTCTCGGACGGGACTATGGCTACACCTTC.

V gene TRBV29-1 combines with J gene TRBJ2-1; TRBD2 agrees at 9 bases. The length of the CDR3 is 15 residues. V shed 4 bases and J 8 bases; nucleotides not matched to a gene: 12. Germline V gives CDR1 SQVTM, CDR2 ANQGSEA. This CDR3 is CSVAGGTSFGDEQFF. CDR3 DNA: TGCAGCGTTGCAGGCGGGACTAGCTTCGGCGATGAGCAGTTCTTC.

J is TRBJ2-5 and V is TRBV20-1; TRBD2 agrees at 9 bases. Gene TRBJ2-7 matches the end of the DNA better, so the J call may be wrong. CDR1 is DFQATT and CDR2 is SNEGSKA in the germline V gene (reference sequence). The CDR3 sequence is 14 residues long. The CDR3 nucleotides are TGCAGTGCCCACTTAGCGGGAGTGAATGACGAGCAGTACTTC. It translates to CSAHLAGVNDEQYF.

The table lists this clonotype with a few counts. DNA of the CDR3: TGTGCCAGCAGCTTGAGTGCAGGGGCCCAAAACATTCAGTACTTC. Translation gives CASSLSAGAQNIQYF. This sequence joins TRBV5-5 and TRBJ2-4; the D gene is possibly TRBD1 (6 bases). Germline CDR1 and CDR2: SGHKS and YYEKEE (reference sequence). The CDR3 sequence is 15 residues long. Trimming removed 1 base from V and 5 bases from J, with 13 bases in between.

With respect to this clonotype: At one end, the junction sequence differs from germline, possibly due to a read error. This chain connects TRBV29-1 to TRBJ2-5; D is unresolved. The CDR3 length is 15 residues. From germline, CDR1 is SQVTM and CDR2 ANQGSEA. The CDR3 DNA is TGCAACGTTGAAGACCCCGTAAAGGAGCAAGAGACCCAGTACTTC. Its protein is CNVEDPVKEQETQYF. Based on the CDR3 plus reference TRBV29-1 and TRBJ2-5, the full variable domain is SAVISQKPSRDICQRGTSLTIQCQVDSQVTMMFWYRQQPGQSLTLIATANQGSEATYESGFVIDKFPISRPNLTFSTLTVSNMSPEDSSIYLCNVEDPVKEQETQYFGPGTRLLVL.

The CDR3 reads CAINRDYNSPLHF. Written as DNA, the CDR3 is TGTGCCATTAACAGGGACTATAATTCACCCCTCCACTTT. The V gene is TRBV6-1, the J gene TRBJ1-6; TRBD1 might be the D (6 bases). This CDR3 comprises 13 residues. Between the trimmed V and J ends, which lost 10 bases and 3 bases, there was a span of 10 bases. Looked up from germline, CDR1 is MNHNS and CDR2 is SASEGT.

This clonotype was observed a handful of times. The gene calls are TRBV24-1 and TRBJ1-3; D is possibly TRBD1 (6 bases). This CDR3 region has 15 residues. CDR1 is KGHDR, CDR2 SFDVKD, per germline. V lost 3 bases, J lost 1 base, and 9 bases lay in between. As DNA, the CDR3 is TGTGCCACCAGTGATACAACAGGGTCTGGAAACACCATATATTTT. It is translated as CATSDTTGSGNTIYF.

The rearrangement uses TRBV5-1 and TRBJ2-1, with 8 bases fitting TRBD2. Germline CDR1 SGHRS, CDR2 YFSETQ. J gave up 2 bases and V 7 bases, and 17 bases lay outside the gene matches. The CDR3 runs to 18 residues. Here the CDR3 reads CASSAGLAGVGAYNEQFF. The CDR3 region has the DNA TGCGCCAGCTCCGCAGGGCTAGCGGGTGTTGGCGCCTACAATGAGCAGTTCTTC.

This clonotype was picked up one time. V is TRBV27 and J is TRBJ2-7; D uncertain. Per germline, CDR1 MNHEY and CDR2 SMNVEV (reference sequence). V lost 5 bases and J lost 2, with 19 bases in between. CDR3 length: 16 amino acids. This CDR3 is CASSLRRFEWPYEQYF. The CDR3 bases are TGTGCCAGCAGTCTCCGACGGTTTGAATGGCCCTACGAGCAGTACTTC.

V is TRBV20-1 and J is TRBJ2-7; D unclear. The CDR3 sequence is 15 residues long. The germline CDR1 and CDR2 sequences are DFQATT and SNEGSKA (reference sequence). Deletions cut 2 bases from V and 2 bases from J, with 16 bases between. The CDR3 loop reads CSARNIKTNTYEQYF. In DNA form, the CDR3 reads TGCAGTGCTAGAAACATCAAGACAAATACCTACGAGCAGTACTTC.

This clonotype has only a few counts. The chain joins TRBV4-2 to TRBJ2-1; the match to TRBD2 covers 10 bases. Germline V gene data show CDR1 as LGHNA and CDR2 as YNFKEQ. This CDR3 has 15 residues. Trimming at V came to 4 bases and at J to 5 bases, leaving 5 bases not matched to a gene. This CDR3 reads CASSPAGGKNNEQFF. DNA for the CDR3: TGTGCCAGCAGCCCAGCGGGGGGGAAAAACAATGAGCAGTTCTTC.

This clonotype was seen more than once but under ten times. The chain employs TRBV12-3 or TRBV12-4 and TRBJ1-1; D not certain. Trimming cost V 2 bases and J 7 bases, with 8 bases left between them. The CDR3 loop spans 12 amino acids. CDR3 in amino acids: CASSLRYGEAFF. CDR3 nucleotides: TGTGCCAGCAGTTTAAGGTATGGTGAAGCTTTCTTT.

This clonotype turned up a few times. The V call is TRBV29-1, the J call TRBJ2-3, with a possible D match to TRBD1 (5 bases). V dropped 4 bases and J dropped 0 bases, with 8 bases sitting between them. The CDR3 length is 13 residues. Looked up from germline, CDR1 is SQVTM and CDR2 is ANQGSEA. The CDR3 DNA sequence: TGCAGCGTTGTCAGGGTCAGCACAGATACGCAGTATTTT. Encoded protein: CSVVRVSTDTQYF.

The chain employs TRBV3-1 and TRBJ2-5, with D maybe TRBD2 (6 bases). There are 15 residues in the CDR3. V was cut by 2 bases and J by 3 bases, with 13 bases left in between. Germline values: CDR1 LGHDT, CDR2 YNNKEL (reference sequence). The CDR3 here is CASSQMVAVKETQYF. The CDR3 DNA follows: TGTGCCAGCAGCCAAATGGTAGCGGTTAAAGAGACCCAGTACTTC.

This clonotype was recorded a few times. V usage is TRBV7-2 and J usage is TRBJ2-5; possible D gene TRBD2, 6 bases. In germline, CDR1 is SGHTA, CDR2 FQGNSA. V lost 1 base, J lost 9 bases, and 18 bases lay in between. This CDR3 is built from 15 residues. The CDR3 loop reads CASSLGQALGEAQYF. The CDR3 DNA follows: TGTGCCAGCAGCTTAGGGCAGGCCCTAGGGGAGGCCCAGTACTTC.

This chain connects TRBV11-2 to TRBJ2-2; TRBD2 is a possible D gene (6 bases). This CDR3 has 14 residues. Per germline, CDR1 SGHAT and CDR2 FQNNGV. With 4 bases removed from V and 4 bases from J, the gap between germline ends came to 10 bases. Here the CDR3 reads CASSSISGTGELFF. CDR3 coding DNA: TGTGCCAGCAGCTCCATTAGCGGCACCGGGGAGCTGTTTTTT.